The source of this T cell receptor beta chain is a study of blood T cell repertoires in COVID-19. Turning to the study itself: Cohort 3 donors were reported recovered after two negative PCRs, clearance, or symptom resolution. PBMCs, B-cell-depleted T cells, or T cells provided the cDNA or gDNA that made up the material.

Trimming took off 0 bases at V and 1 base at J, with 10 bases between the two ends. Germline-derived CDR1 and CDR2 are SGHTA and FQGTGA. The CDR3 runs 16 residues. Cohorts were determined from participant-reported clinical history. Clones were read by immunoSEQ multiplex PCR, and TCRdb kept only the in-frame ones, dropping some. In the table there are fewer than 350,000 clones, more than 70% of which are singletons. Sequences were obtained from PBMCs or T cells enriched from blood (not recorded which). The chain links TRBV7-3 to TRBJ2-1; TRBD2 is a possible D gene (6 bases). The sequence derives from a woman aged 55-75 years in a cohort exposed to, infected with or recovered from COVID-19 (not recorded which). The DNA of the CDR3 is TGTGCCAGCAGCTTAACTTCTGGGGGGTCCTACAATGAGCAGTTCTTC. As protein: CASSLTSGGSYNEQFF.